This TCR beta chain stems from a study of monozygotic twins with inflammatory bowel disease (dated by TCRdb to about 2019). The study in broad terms: The complete study included roughly 30 monozygotic twin pairs: 19 IBD-discordant Danish pairs and nine German pairs, of which four were IBD-concordant and five were IBD-discordant. Within discordant pairs, disease-associated traits were sought mainly by comparing IBD patients with their genetically identical healthy co-twins. Each individual had, on average, about 151 000 unique TCRalpha sequences and 181 000 unique TCRbeta sequences available for analysis. Summary of the overall study and its limitations: Repertoire similarity did not differ between concordant and discordant twins, which could be due to limited statistical power. Differing immunosuppressive treatments among patients may have added background noise and inter-individual variability to the repertoires. A decrease in TCRbeta repertoire diversity, as measured by inverse Simpson index, was observed in IBD patients compared with their healthy co-twins. No single strong signal or clonotype linked to IBD turned up in the results, so the idea that one exists was not supported. Different T cell subtypes could not be distinguished in the analysis. Compared with healthy twins, IBD patients had fewer clonotypes in common with other individuals, a difference most pronounced in patients showing signs of disease activity.

A roughly 2.7 ml peripheral blood sample was drawn into PAXgene tubes per donor and stored at -80°C. Without T cell sorting, total RNA was isolated from whole blood using the PAXgene blood miRNA kit on an automated QIAcube. Peripheral blood from monozygotic twin pairs concordant or discordant for inflammatory bowel disease was subjected to deep TCRalpha and TCRbeta repertoire profiling with unique molecular barcoding. Smoking habits were recorded for all twin pairs, with individuals classified as current, former or never smokers. For this clonotype: Its antigen remains undetermined.

Libraries were constructed by 5' RACE. The input for every TCR library was roughly 3,200 ng of total RNA. For each sample, cDNA synthesis was carried out in eight separate reactions using SMARTScribe reverse transcriptase. During cDNA synthesis, template switching introduced unique molecular identifiers that contained a 6-nucleotide sample barcode. TCRalpha and TCRbeta cDNA was amplified by two nested PCRs of 16 and 9 cycles, with bead purification after each PCR. Before amplification, the cDNA was treated with uracil DNA-glycosylase and purified using the QIAquick PCR purification kit. The second PCR was the step at which Illumina TruSeq-compatible adapters and sample-specific barcodes were added. Library quality and concentration were checked on TapeStation and Qubit, and libraries were pooled at about 4.9 ng each. Pooled libraries were sequenced on an Illumina HiSeq2500 single-index Rapid Run with 2 x 100 bp reads and custom sequencing primers. On the authors' methods: MiGEC version 1.2.6 was used for UMI-based consensus assembly to correct PCR and sequencing errors. MiXCR version 2.1.1 was used for V(D)J alignment, clonotype assembly and CDR3 extraction. To normalise gene usage, clonotype sharing and MAIT/NKT TCR abundance, the analysis used the top 1000, 10 000 and 20 000 clonotypes per sample. Diversity was computed as the inverse Simpson index with the vegan R package after downsampling to 27 000 UMIs. Paired Mann-Whitney U tests were applied to discordant twin pairs, and Benjamini-Hochberg correction was used for multiple testing. TCRdb reprocessed the reads, reporting each CDR3 protein sequence once and no DNA. It is TCRdb's table, rather than the study itself, that gives the V and J calls and clone size. The sample's own table lists more than 100,000 distinct CDR3 sequences. The biggest ten clones account for roughly 1.9% of the sample.

The source of this sequence is a human donor with ulcerative colitis or Crohn's disease, or a healthy co-twin of an affected twin (not recorded which). Sequenced sample: blood.

The CDR3 region: CSARHLRSYNEQFF. Recombination joined TRBV20-1 with TRBJ2-1. The germline V gene (reference sequence) yields DFQATT for CDR1 and SNEGSKA for CDR2. From the cysteine up to the phenylalanine, the CDR3 has a length of 14 residues. The DNA is not on file.